This T cell receptor (beta chain) appears in the sequencing data of a study of graft-versus-host responses after intestinal transplantation. General observations from the study: Researchers found GvH clones in recipient marrow, and some showed up first in ileum or blood. An association linked early post-transplant HvG declines with peak circulating GvH clone levels.

With 2 bases removed from V and 8 bases from J, the gap between germline ends came to 1 base. This CDR3 has 11 residues. TCRdb keeps only in-frame clones here, not all; method: immunoSEQ multiplex PCR. The top ten clones hold approximately 3.5% of a sample with 17,000 or so clones, 38% of them seen once. Responders labeled with CFSE (about 200,000) were plated with about 200,000 irradiated, violet-dye-labeled stimulators. This receptor was identified in a human patient who received an intestinal transplant. The V gene is TRBV23-1, the J gene TRBJ1-6; D is unresolved. TRBV23-1 is known as an ORF, though its function is uncertain. This sample comprised alloreactive CD8+ T cells from a mixed lymphocyte reaction culture, obtained before intestinal transplant. The subset is: CFSE-low proliferating T cells sorted from roughly six-day pre-transplant mixed lymphocyte reaction (GvH or HvG direction). CDR3 bases: TGCGCCAGCAGTCAAGATTCACCCCTCCACTTT. The encoded protein is CASSQDSPLHF.